These 27 T cell receptor delta chains originate from one sample sequenced in a study of γδ T cells in repeated Plasmodium falciparum infection. TCRdb reanalysed the multiplex PCR reads with CATT. The sample gives roughly 93,000 delta-chain clones, approximately 1.4% of which show up once; 9% is in the top ten. Vgamma9/Vdelta2+ and Vdelta2-negative gammadelta T cells were flow-sorted from PBMC for bulk sequencing. The sequencing sample was made of gamma-delta T cells from blood. These receptors originate from a pool of human donors (malaria-infected and uninfected, not separated).

This clone was found many times. The chain carries TRDV1 and TRDJ2; TRDD3 aligns across 8 bases. CDR3 length: 18 residues. Germline CDR1 and CDR2: TSWWSYY and QGS. With 7 bases clipped from V and 3 bases from J, the junction kept 16 bases outside the gene matches. The CDR3 is CALEVRACGGCLTAQLFF. In DNA form, the CDR3 reads TGTGCTCTTGAGGTCCGCGCTTGTGGGGGATGTCTGACAGCACAACTCTTCTTT.

This clone was counted ten times or more. V is TRDV3 and J is TRDJ1; D may be TRDD2 (6 bases). V was cut by 3 bases and J by 2 bases, with 13 bases left in between. The CDR3 loop spans 13 amino acids. Germline V CDR1 and CDR2: TVYSNPD, GDNSRS (reference sequence). The CDR3 DNA sequence: TGTGCCTTCGGACTTCCTTCGACCGATAAACTCATCTTT. This gives the protein CAFGLPSTDKLIF. Together with reference TRDV3 and TRDJ1, the CDR3 gives the full variable domain: CDKVTQSSPDQTVASGSEVVLLCTYDTVYSNPDLFWYRIRPDYSFQFVFYGDNSRSEGADFTQGRFSVKHILTQKAFHLVISPVRTEDSATYYCAFGLPSTDKLIFGKGTRVTVEP.

Note on this clone: This DNA's translation and the protein TCRdb lists, from a much larger clone, do not match at residue 7, likely due to a read error; the protein shown is translated from the DNA. The genes are TRDV2 and TRDJ1, with D maybe TRDD3 (5 bases). TCRdb supplies no J gene; here it was assigned by aligning the nucleotide sequence to germline. The CDR3 is made up of 15 amino acids. Trimming pared 3 bases from V and 0 bases from J, leaving 13 bases between. Germline values: CDR1 GEAIGNYY, CDR2 EKD. CDR3 sequence (DNA): TGTGCCTGTGACGCCTGGGAACAGGACACCGATAAACTCATCTTT. Translating gives CACDAWEQDTDKLIF.

This clone was counted a few times. This sequence is one base from a far larger clone and is likely a read error. Additional DNA sequences in this sample encode the identical CDR3. The genes are TRDV2 and TRDJ1, with 7 positions matching TRDD3. This CDR3 has 16 residues. CDR1 and CDR2 (germline): GEAIGNYY, EKD. The V segment lost 4 bases and the J segment 5 bases; nucleotides outside the gene matches: 15. CDR3 nucleotide sequence: TGTGCCTGTGAACCCGGGGCCAGATGGGGGAGAGATAAACTCATCTTT. It yields the protein CACEPGARWGRDKLIF.

This clone has a handful of counts. It differs at one base from a far larger clone, so likely a read error. The sample carries other DNA sequences with the same CDR3. The chain carries TRDV1 and TRDJ1, with 7 bases lining up with TRDD3. The J gene was not available in TCRdb and was assigned here by matching the DNA to germline segments. J lost 1 base, V lost 4 bases, and 27 bases had no gene match. CDR1 TSWWSYY and CDR2 QGS come from the germline V gene. This CDR3 contains 22 residues. The CDR3 sequence: CALGAHKTSLRTGARGTDKLIF. The CDR3 DNA reads TGTGCTCTTGGGGCCCATAAAACGTCCCTACGTACTGGGGCAAGGGGCACCGATAAACTCATCTTT.

As concerns this clone: A far bigger clonotype differs at one base, so this is likely a read error. Other DNA sequences within the sample encode an identical CDR3. CDR3 protein: CALGEGLYRTGGHLPYTDKLIF. The CDR3 nucleotides are TGTGCTCTTGGGGAAGGTCTCTACCGTACTGGTGGTCACCTCCCCTACACCGATAAACTCATCTTT. The gene calls are TRDV1 and TRDJ1; tentatively, D is TRDD3 (5 bases). TCRdb does not report a J gene; here it was assigned by matching the DNA to germline references. This CDR3 is 22 amino acids long. CDR1 and CDR2 from the germline V gene are TSWWSYY and QGS. Trimming pared 2 bases from V and 0 bases from J, leaving 31 bases between.

About this clone: This DNA translates differently at residue 9 from the TCRdb protein, which is that of a much larger clone; a read error is likely, and the protein shown is the DNA's own translation. V is TRDV3 and J is TRDJ1; perhaps D is TRDD2 or TRDD3 (5 bases each). Germline V gene data show CDR1 as TVYSNPD and CDR2 as GDNSRS (reference sequence). CDR3 length equals 18 residues. Trimming cost V 4 bases and J 7 bases, with 34 bases left between them. The CDR3 protein is CAYGTHFRAGGRPVKLIF. Here the CDR3 DNA reads TGTGCCTACGGTACCCACTTCCGAGCGGGGGGCCGACCGGTTAAACTCATCTTT.

Concerning this clone: TCRdb lists the protein of a much larger clone for this DNA, which differs at residue 3, so this is likely a read error; the protein given here is translated from the DNA itself. This chain connects TRDV2 to TRDJ2, with 13 bases identical to TRDD3. Assignment of the J gene here rests on matching the DNA to germline, because TCRdb gives none. The CDR3 loop spans 20 amino acids. CDR1 GEAIGNYY and CDR2 EKD come from the germline V gene. CDR3: CASDPVYPSTGGYGTAQLFF. In nucleotides, the CDR3 is TGTGCCAGTGACCCTGTATATCCCAGTACTGGGGGATACGGCACAGCACAACTCTTCTTT.

The chain combines TRDV1 with TRDJ1; D unresolved. CDR3 length: 19 residues. The germline V gene has CDR1 TSWWSYY and CDR2 QGS. V lost 5 bases and J lost 0, with 25 bases in between. CDR3 in DNA: TGTGCTCTTGGGTATGGTGTTACTGCGGTACTTTCGTACACCGATAAACTCATCTTT. Translating gives CALGYGVTAVLSYTDKLIF.

As for this clone: The protein TCRdb lists belongs to a much larger clone and differs from this DNA's translation at residue 9, which points to a read error; the protein shown is made from the DNA. The V gene is TRDV1, the J gene TRDJ1; the match to TRDD3 covers 7 bases. J gave up 10 bases and V 1 base, and 15 bases lay outside the gene matches. Germline CDR1 is TSWWSYY and CDR2 is QGS. This CDR3 has 16 amino acids. As DNA, the CDR3 is TGTGCTCTTGGGGAACAAGCCTACGCTCTGGGGGGACGACTCATCTTT. This translates into CALGEQAYALGGRLIF.

As concerns this clone: TCRdb records a much larger clone's protein for this DNA, with a difference at residue 13 that likely arises from a read error; the protein given is the translation of the DNA. The chain is built from TRDV2 and TRDJ1; 13 bases match TRDD3. TCRdb gives no J gene; it was assigned here by matching the DNA to germline. V lost 1 base to trimming and J lost 0 bases; unmatched junction nucleotides: 13. Germline V lookup: CDR1 GEAIGNYY, CDR2 EKD. The CDR3 is 20 amino acids. The CDR3 DNA sequence: TGTGCCTGTGACACTAAGTACTGGGGGATACGCGCCCGGTACACCGATAAACTCATCTTT. Its protein is CACDTKYWGIRARYTDKLIF.

This clone showed up just a few times. A read error is the likely source, as a far larger clone sits one nucleotide away. The rearrangement uses TRDV3 and TRDJ1; TRDD3 aligns across 8 bases. No J gene was available from TCRdb, and it was assigned here by a germline match of the DNA. Unmatched junction bases numbered 26, after V lost 4 bases and J lost 1 base. Germline V lookup: CDR1 TVYSNPD, CDR2 GDNSRS (reference sequence). The CDR3 totals 20 residues. CDR3 protein: CASAFPPPWATGGLTDKLIF. The CDR3 region has the DNA TGTGCCTCCGCCTTCCCCCCACCTTGGGCTACTGGGGGCCTCACCGATAAACTCATCTTT. Together with reference TRDV3 and TRDJ1, the CDR3 gives the full variable domain: CDKVTQSSPDQTVASGSEVVLLCTYDTVYSNPDLFWYRIRPDYSFQFVFYGDNSRSEGADFTQGRFSVKHILTQKAFHLVISPVRTEDSATYYCASAFPPPWATGGLTDKLIFGKGTRVTVEP.

This clone was detected ten times or more. A far larger clone is one base from this, pointing to a likely read error. Other DNA sequences of this sample code for an identical CDR3. V and J are TRDV2 and TRDJ1; no definite D call. Here the J gene was assigned by germline matching of the DNA, as TCRdb has none. The CDR3 extends over 13 amino acids. Per the germline V gene, CDR1 is GEAIGNYY and CDR2 is EKD. The CDR3 bases are TGTGCCTGCGACAGTGTAGGAGTCGATAAACTCATCTTT. This gives the protein CACDSVGVDKLIF.

This clone was found a few times. TCRdb pairs this DNA with a much larger clone's protein that differs at residues 4 and 12, likely a read error; the protein shown was translated from the DNA. The rearrangement joins TRDV2 to TRDJ1; tentative D call: TRDD3 (6 bases). Germline values: CDR1 GEAIGNYY, CDR2 EKD. The CDR3 sequence is 15 residues long. Here the CDR3 reads CACGPLGSGRDELIF. The CDR3 bases are TGTGCCTGTGGCCCCCTGGGGAGCGGACGCGATGAACTCATCTTT.

This clone was seen only a few times. Since a far larger clone is one base different, this is likely a read error. Other nucleotide sequences in the sample specify the same CDR3. The V and J genes are TRDV1 and TRDJ1; 8 bases agree with TRDD3. Germline V gives CDR1 TSWWSYY, CDR2 QGS. The CDR3 runs to 19 residues. In DNA, the CDR3 is TGCGCTCTTGGGGTACTAACTGGGGGGCGACCCGATTACACCGATAAACTCATCTTT. Amino acid sequence: CALGVLTGGRPDYTDKLIF.

This clone came up a few times. The TCRdb protein comes from a much larger clone and disagrees with this DNA's translation at residue 16, likely due to a read error; the protein given here is derived from the DNA. The V gene is given as TRDV1, and no J gene call is available; TRDD3, as called in the table, went unchecked against the DNA. The CDR3 sequence is 18 residues long. CDR1 is TSWWSYY, CDR2 QGS, per germline. Here the CDR3 DNA reads TGTGCTCTTGGGGAACCTATTTCCCAGGGCGGGTACACCGATAAACCCATCTTT. The encoded protein is CALGEPISQGGYTDKPIF.

This clone appeared many times. Being one base from a much bigger clone, this may be a read error. This CDR3 is also generated by other DNA sequences in the sample. The J gene is TRDJ1, the V gene TRDV1, with 7 bases identical to TRDD3. Germline CDR1 is TSWWSYY and CDR2 is QGS. There are 22 residues in the CDR3. CDR3 in DNA: TGTGCTCTTGGGGAAGTGGTGACGTCCTGGGGATATTGGGAAAGCGTCACCGATAAACTCATATTT. This encodes CALGEVVTSWGYWESVTDKLIF.

This clone was seen a few times. The mismatch at residue 17 between this DNA's translation and the TCRdb protein of a much larger clone likely reflects a read error; the protein shown is translated from the DNA. J is TRDJ1 and V is TRAV38-2/DV8; the match to TRDD3 covers 13 bases. TCRdb leaves out the J gene; it was filled in here by matching the DNA to germline. The CDR3 consists of 21 residues. CDR1 and CDR2 from the germline V gene are TSESDYY and QEAYKQQN. Trimming removed 0 bases from V and 7 bases from J; junction bases left unmatched: 21. CDR3 sequence reads: CAYRSGQILPYLTGGYGKLIF. The CDR3 DNA sequence: TGTGCTTATAGGAGCGGCCAGATCCTACCGTACCTAACTGGGGGATACGGTAAACTCATCTTT.

A few counts support this clone. A far larger clone is just one base off, so this is likely a read error. Within the sample, other DNA sequences also encode this same CDR3. This chain connects TRDV2 to TRDJ1; D is unresolved. Here the J gene came from matching the DNA to germline, since TCRdb omits it. Germline CDR1 GEAIGNYY, CDR2 EKD. The CDR3 is made up of 21 amino acids. The germline V and J ends were trimmed by 0 bases and 0 bases, with 28 bases remaining between them. This CDR3 reads CACDTARTSYHRYYYTDKLIF. In nucleotides, the CDR3 is TGTGCCTGTGACACCGCGCGGACTTCTTACCATAGGTACTACTACACCGATAAACTCATCTTT.

In this sample, this clone turned up a few times. For this DNA, TCRdb reports the protein of a much larger clone, which diverges at residue 12, most likely from a read error; the protein presented here is translated directly from the DNA. The rearrangement joins TRDV3 to TRDJ2; TRDD3 aligns across 7 bases. The CDR3 consists of 16 residues. The germline CDR1 and CDR2 sequences are TVYSNPD and GDNSRS (reference sequence). CDR3 DNA sequence: TGTGCCTTCCTGGGGGCCCTCCCTACTTTGACAGTACAACTCTTCTTT. Protein product: CAFLGALPTLTVQLFF. The full variable domain, its missing parts supplied by reference TRDV3 and TRDJ2, is CDKVTQSSPDQTVASGSEVVLLCTYDTVYSNPDLFWYRIRPDYSFQFVFYGDNSRSEGADFTQGRFSVKHILTQKAFHLVISPVRTEDSATYYCAFLGALPTLTVQLFFGKGTQLIVEP.

This clone was recorded at least ten times. The chain joins TRDV1 to TRDJ1; either TRDD2 or TRDD3 may supply D (8 bases each). CDR3 size: 24 residues. Trimming stripped 5 bases from V and 3 bases from J, with 43 bases between. The germline CDR1 and CDR2 sequences are TSWWSYY and QGS. Here the CDR3 reads CALGLPQAFLAGGRVRYMADKLIF. CDR3 nucleotides: TGTGCTCTTGGGCTCCCTCAGGCCTTCCTAGCTGGGGGACGGGTCCGTTATATGGCCGATAAACTCATCTTT.

V is TRDV1 and J is TRDJ1, with D possibly being TRDD2 (5 bases). TCRdb records no J gene; here it was assigned by comparing the DNA to germline. Germline CDR1 and CDR2: TSWWSYY and QGS. The CDR3 sequence is 20 residues long. V was pared by 2 bases and J by 0 bases, with 25 bases between. CDR3 DNA: TGTGCTCTTGGGGAATTGGGTTCCTTCGTCCCGGTCCCTCACACCGATAAACTCATCTTT. This gives the protein CALGELGSFVPVPHTDKLIF.

This clone was seen only a few times. TCRdb assigns this DNA the protein of a much larger clone, which departs from its translation at residue 23; this likely reflects a read error, and the protein shown comes from translating the DNA. The V gene reported is TRDV1; the J gene is uncalled; the table names TRDD3, a call not compared with the DNA. The germline CDR1 and CDR2 sequences are TSWWSYY and QGS. The CDR3 sequence is 25 residues long. This CDR3 is CALGEPHRLPVRTGGYAGYTDKFIF. DNA for the CDR3: TGTGCTCTTGGGGAACCCCACAGGCTTCCTGTACGTACTGGGGGATACGCCGGGTACACCGATAAATTCATCTTT.

A few counts support this clone. The protein TCRdb gives is from a much larger clone and does not agree with this DNA's translation at residue 7, likely a read error; the protein shown here comes from the DNA. The rearrangement joins TRDV1 to TRDJ1; TRDD3 matches 8 bases. TCRdb supplies no J gene; here it was assigned by aligning the nucleotide sequence to germline. This CDR3 spans 24 amino acids. CDR1 and CDR2 from the germline V gene are TSWWSYY and QGS. With V trimmed by 4 bases and J by 0 bases, 31 bases remained unmatched. In DNA form, the CDR3 reads TGTGCTCTTGGGGCTCGGTCGGGACCTACGAACCTCCTATACTGGGGGTATGACACCGATAAACTCATCTTT. It specifies CALGARSGPTNLLYWGYDTDKLIF.

CDR3: CACDRLLGDTRDKLIF. The CDR3, as DNA: TGTGCCTGTGACAGACTGCTGGGGGATACCCGCGATAAACTCATCTTT. This chain joins TRDV2 and TRDJ1; 11 bases match TRDD3. Because TCRdb records no J gene, it was assigned here through a match of the DNA to germline. Germline V lookup: CDR1 GEAIGNYY, CDR2 EKD. V lost 2 bases, J lost 4 bases, and 8 bases stayed unmatched. The CDR3 loop spans 16 amino acids.

In this sample, this clone turned up a few times. This DNA translates differently at residue 7 from the TCRdb protein, which is that of a much larger clone; a read error is likely, and the protein shown is the DNA's own translation. The chain is built from TRDV1 and TRDJ1; D is unclear. Here the J gene was assigned by germline matching of the DNA, as TCRdb has none. The CDR3 length is 17 residues. Germline CDR1 is TSWWSYY and CDR2 is QGS. The V end lost 3 bases, the J end lost 4 bases, and 21 bases lay between the germline ends. The CDR3 loop is CALGDTLQGGYNDKLIF. The DNA of the CDR3 is TGTGCTCTTGGGGATACACTCCAGGGAGGGTACAACGATAAACTCATCTTT.

Comment on this clone: The protein that TCRdb holds for this DNA derives from a much larger clone and differs from the translated DNA at residue 3, which likely indicates a read error; the protein shown here is translated from the DNA. V is TRDV2 and J is TRDJ1; TRDD3 aligns across 10 bases. The J gene was not available in TCRdb and was assigned here by matching the DNA to germline segments. The V gene's germline CDR1 is GEAIGNYY and CDR2 EKD. This CDR3 has 19 amino acids. DNA of the CDR3: TGTGCCCGTGACACCGGGCTTACGGGGGGATACGCCCACACCGATAAACTCATCTTT. This sequence encodes CARDTGLTGGYAHTDKLIF.